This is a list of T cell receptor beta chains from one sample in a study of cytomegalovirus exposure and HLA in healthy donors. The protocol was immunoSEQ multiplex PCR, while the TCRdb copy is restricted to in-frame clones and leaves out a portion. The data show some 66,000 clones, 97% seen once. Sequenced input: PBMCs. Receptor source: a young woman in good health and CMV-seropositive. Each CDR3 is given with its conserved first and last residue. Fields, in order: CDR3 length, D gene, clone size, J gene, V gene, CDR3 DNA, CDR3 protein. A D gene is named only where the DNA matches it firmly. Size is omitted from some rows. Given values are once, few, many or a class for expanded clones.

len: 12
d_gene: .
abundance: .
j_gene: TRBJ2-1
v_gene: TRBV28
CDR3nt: TGTGCCAGCAGTTCCAATTACAATGAGCAGTTCTTC
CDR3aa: CASSSNYNEQFF

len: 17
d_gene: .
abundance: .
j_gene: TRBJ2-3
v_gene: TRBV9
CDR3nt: TGTGCCAGCAGCGTAGCAGGGGCGACCGGATACACAGATACGCAGTATTTT
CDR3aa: CASSVAGATGYTDTQYF

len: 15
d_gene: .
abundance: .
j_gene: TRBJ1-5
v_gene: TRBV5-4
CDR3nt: TGTGCCAGCAGCTTGGACGGGGGAGGGAATCAGCCCCAGCATTTT
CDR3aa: CASSLDGGGNQPQHF

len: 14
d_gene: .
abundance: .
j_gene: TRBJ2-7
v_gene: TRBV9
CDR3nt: TGTGCCAGCAGCGTAGATGCGGGAAGCGGAGAGCAGTACTTC
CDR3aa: CASSVDAGSGEQYF

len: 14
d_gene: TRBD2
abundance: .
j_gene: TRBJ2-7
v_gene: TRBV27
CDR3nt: TGTGCCAGCACCCGACTAGCGATGCTGGGCGAGCAGTACTTC
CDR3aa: CASTRLAMLGEQYF

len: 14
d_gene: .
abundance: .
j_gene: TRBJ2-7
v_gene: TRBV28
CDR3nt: TGTGCCAGCAGTTCTGGAGAGCGAACCTACGAGCAGTACTTC
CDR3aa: CASSSGERTYEQYF

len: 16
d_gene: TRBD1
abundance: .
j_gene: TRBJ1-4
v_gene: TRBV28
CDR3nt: TGTGCCAGCAGTAAACGAGGGACAGGGGAAGATGAAAAACTGTTTTTT
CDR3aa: CASSKRGTGEDEKLFF

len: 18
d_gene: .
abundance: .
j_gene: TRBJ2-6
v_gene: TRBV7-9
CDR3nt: TGTGCCAGCAGCTCCTTCCGGACTGCCTCCTCTGGGGCCAACGTCCTGACTTTC
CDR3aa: CASSSFRTASSGANVLTF

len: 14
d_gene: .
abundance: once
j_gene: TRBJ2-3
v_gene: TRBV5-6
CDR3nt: TGTGCCAGCAGTCGAGGGACTAGCACAGATACGCAGTATTTT
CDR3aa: CASSRGTSTDTQYF

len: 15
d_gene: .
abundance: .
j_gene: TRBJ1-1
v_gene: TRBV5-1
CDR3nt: TGCGCCAGCAGCTCCGGTCGGATGGAGGGCACTGAAGCTTTCTTT
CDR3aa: CASSSGRMEGTEAFF

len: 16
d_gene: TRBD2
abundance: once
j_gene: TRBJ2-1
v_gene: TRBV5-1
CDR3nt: TGCGCCAGCAGCACCCGGACTAGCGGCTACTACAATGAGCAGTTCTTC
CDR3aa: CASSTRTSGYYNEQFF

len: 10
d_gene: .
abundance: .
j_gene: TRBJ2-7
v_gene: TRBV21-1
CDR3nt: TGTGCCAGCATTCCGCGCGAGCAGTACTTC
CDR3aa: CASIPREQYF

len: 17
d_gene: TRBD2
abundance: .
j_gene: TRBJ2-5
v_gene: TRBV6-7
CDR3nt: TGTGCCAGCAGTTACAACTTTTCGACTAGCGCACAAGAGACCCAGTACTTC
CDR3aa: CASSYNFSTSAQETQYF

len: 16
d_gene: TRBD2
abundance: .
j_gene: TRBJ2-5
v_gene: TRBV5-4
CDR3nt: TGTGCCAGCAGCTCCTCGCTGGGACTAGCGGGAGAGACCCAGTACTTC
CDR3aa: CASSSSLGLAGETQYF

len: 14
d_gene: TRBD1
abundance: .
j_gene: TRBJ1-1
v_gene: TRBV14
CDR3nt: TGTGCCAGCAGCCAACAGGGGGAGAACACTGAAGCTTTCTTT
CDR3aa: CASSQQGENTEAFF

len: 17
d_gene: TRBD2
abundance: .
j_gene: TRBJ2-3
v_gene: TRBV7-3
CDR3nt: TGTGCCAGCAGCTTCCCTTTGACTAGCGGGAATGCAGATACGCAGTATTTT
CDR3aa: CASSFPLTSGNADTQYF

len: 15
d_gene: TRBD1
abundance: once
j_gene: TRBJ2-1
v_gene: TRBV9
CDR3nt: TGTGCCAGCAGCGTCGGGACAGGGCAATACAATGAGCAGTTCTTC
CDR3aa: CASSVGTGQYNEQFF

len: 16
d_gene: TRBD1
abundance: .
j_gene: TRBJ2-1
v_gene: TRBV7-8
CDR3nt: TGTGCCAGCAGCTTTACGACAGGGGCCTCCTACAATGAGCAGTTCTTC
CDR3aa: CASSFTTGASYNEQFF

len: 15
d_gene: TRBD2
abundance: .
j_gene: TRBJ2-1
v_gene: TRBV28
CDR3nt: TGTGCCAGCAGTATAACTAGCGGAAGGTACAATGAGCAGTTCTTC
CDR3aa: CASSITSGRYNEQFF

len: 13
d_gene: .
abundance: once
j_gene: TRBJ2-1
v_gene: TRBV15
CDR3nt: TGTGCCACCAACAAGGACAGAAACAATGAGCAGTTCTTC
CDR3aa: CATNKDRNNEQFF

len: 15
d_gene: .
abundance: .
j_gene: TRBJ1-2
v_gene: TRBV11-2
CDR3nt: TGTGCCAGCAGCTTTTGGGCAGGGGATAACTATGGCTACACCTTC
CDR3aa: CASSFWAGDNYGYTF

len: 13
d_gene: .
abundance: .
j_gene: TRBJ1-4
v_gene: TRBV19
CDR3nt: TGTGCCAGTAGTATAGCCCGGGGGGAAAAACTGTTTTTT
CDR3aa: CASSIARGEKLFF

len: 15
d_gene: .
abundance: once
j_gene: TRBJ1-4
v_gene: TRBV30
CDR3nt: TGTGCCTGGAGTGAAGGCCCGGCCGCGGCTGAAAAACTGTTTTTT
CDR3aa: CAWSEGPAAAEKLFF

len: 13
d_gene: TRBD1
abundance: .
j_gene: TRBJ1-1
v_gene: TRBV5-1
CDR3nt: TGCGCCAGCAGCTTGGAGACAGGGGCTGAAGCTTTCTTT
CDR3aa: CASSLETGAEAFF

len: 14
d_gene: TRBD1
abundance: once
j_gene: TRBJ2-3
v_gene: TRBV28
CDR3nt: TGTGCCAGCAGATGGACAGGGGACACAGATACGCAGTATTTT
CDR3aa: CASRWTGDTDTQYF

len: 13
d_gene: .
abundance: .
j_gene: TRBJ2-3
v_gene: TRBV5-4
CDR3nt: TGTGCCAGCAGCTTGGATAGATCAGATACGCAGTATTTT
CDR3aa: CASSLDRSDTQYF

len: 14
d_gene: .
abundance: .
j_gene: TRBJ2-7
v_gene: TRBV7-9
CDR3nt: TGTGCCAGCAGCTTTGGCAGATTCACCTACGAGCAGTACTTC
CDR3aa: CASSFGRFTYEQYF

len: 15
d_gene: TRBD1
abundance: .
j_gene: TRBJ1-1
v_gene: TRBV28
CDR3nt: TGTGCCAGCAGTCCCCTGGGACAGGGAAACACTGAAGCTTTCTTT
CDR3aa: CASSPLGQGNTEAFF

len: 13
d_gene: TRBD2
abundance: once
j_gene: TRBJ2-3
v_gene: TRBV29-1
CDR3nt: TGCAGCGGAGCGGGCGGGAGGGCCGGTACGCAGTATTTT
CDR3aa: CSGAGGRAGTQYF

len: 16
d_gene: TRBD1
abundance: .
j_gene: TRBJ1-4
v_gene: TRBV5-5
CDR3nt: TGTGCCAGCAGCTTGGGAGGGACAGCAACTAATGAAAAACTGTTTTTT
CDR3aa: CASSLGGTATNEKLFF

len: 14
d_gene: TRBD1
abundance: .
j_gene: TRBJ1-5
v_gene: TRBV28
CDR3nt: TGTGCCAGCAGCACTACAGGGGGCGATCAGCCCCAGCATTTT
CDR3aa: CASSTTGGDQPQHF

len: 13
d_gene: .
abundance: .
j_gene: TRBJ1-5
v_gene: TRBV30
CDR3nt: TGTGCCTGGAGTGTACCGGGGGATCAGCCCCAGCATTTT
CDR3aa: CAWSVPGDQPQHF

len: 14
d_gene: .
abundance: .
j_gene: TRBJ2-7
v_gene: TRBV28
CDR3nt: TGTGCCAGCAGAAGAGACGGACAGTCCTACGAGCAGTACTTC
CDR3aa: CASRRDGQSYEQYF

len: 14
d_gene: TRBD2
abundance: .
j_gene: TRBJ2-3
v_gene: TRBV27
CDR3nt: TGTGCCAGCAGTTTAGGGGCGGGAGGAGATACGCAGTATTTT
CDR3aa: CASSLGAGGDTQYF

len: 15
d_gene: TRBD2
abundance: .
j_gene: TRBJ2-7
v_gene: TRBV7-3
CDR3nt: TGTGCCAGCAGCTCAGCGGGAGGGAGCTCCTACGAGCAGTACTTC
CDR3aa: CASSSAGGSSYEQYF

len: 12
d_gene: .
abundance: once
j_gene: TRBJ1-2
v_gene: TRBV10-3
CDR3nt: TGTGCCAGCCTACTTGCTAACTATGGCTACACCTTC
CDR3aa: CASLLANYGYTF

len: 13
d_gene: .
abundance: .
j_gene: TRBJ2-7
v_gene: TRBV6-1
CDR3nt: TGTGCCAGCAGTGAAGTGGTAGTTTACGAGCAGTACTTC
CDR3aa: CASSEVVVYEQYF

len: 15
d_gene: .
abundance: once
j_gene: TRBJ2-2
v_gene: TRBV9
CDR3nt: TGTGCCAGCAGCGTAAGCGGATCGGACACCGGGGAGCTGTTTTTT
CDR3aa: CASSVSGSDTGELFF

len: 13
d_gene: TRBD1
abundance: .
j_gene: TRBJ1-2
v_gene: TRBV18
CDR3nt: TGTGCCAGCTCAGGGGACAGCTCCTATGGCTACACCTTC
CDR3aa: CASSGDSSYGYTF

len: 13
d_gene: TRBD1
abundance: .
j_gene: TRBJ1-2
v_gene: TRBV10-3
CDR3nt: TGTGCCATGGGACAGGGGGCTAACTATGGCTACACCTTC
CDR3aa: CAMGQGANYGYTF

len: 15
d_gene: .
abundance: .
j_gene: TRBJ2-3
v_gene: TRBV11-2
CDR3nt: TGTGCCAGCAGCCACACTAGTCTGGGCACAGATACGCAGTATTTT
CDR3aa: CASSHTSLGTDTQYF

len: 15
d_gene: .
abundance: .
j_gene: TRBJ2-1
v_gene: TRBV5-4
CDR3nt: TGTGCCAGCAGCTTGGAACAGCGGGCCTTCAATGAGCAGTTCTTC
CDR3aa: CASSLEQRAFNEQFF

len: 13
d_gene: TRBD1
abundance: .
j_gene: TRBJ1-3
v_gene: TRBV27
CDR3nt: TGTGCCAGCACGACAGGGGGTGGAAACACCATATATTTT
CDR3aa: CASTTGGGNTIYF

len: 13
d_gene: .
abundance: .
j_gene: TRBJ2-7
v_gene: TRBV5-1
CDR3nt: TGCGCCAGCGGAGACTCCAACTCCTACGAGCAGTACTTC
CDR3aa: CASGDSNSYEQYF

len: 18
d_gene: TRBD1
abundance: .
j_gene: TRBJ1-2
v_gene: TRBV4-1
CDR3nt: TGCGCCAGCAGCCAAATAACACCCGAGGGGACAGGGGAGTCCGGCTACACCTTC
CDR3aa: CASSQITPEGTGESGYTF

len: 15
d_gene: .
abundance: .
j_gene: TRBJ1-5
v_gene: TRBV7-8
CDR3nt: TGTGCCAGCAGCTTAGGGTACAATAGCAATCAGCCCCAGCATTTT
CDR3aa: CASSLGYNSNQPQHF

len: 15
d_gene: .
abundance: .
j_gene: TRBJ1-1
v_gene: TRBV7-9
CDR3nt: TGTGCCAGCAGCTTAGCACAGGGCCTGAACACTGAAGCTTTCTTT
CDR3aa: CASSLAQGLNTEAFF

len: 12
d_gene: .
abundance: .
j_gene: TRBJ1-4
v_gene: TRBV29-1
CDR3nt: TGCAGCGTTGGGGTGGGCAAGGAAAAACTGTTTTTT
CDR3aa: CSVGVGKEKLFF

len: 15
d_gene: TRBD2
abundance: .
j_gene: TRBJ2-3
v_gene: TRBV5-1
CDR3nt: TGCGCCAGCAGCTTGGCCCTGGGGGGGACAGATACGCAGTATTTT
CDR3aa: CASSLALGGTDTQYF